Reported below is one T cell receptor beta chain. Authors' data handling: Reference gene primer amplification gave nucleated cell count estimates. Clones were read by immunoSEQ multiplex PCR, and TCRdb kept only the in-frame ones, dropping some. V and J calls and clone size are those listed in that table; D and trimming were worked out from the DNA. The sample lists 250,000 or so clones, around 87% occurring once. Trimming cost V 5 bases and J 2 bases, with 19 bases left between them. This CDR3 contains 16 residues. Per germline, CDR1 SNHLY and CDR2 FYNNEI. This specimen belongs to a study of blood T cell repertoires in COVID-19. Study details: Samples representing acute and convalescent COVID-19 were sourced from the United States, Italy and Spain. Sources were T cells, B-cell-depleted T cells, or PBMCs; the material itself was cDNA or gDNA.

The chain has TRBV2 and TRBJ2-7, with a tentative D call TRBD2 (6 bases). The sample comprised peripheral blood. This TCR came from a woman in her thirties or forties who had recovered from COVID-19. CDR3 in amino acids: CASSRPGRSLTYEQYF. CDR3 nucleotide sequence: TGTGCCAGCAGTCGCCCAGGGAGGTCTTTGACCTACGAGCAGTACTTC.